This is a list of T cell receptor beta chains from one sample in a study of early T cells in non-severe SARS-CoV-2 infection. TCRdb independently ran MiXCR on the 5' RACE reads; one entry per CDR3 protein. Altogether tens of thousands of distinct CDR3 sequences are present, 9% to 15% being singletons, with the ten largest covering 15% to 19%. This specimen was whole blood, taken at baseline. These receptors originate from an adult who was a healthcare worker with PCR-confirmed SARS-CoV-2 infection or an uninfected control (not recorded which). The donor label of this sample is uncertain. Each CDR3 is given without its conserved first and last residue.

TRBV4-2	TRBJ2-7	ASPTSGTSERQY
TRBV12-5	TRBJ2-7	ASGLFSSLSSYEQY
TRBV6-5	TRBJ2-5	ASSVLGLRETQY
TRBV12-3/TRBV12-4	TRBJ1-1	ASRLLFGAPEAF
TRBV19	TRBJ2-3	ASSIAYSPRAQY
TRBV7-9	TRBJ1-1	ASSSGQKRNTEAF
TRBV6-5	TRBJ1-1	ASRGWGGDTEAF
TRBV3-1	TRBJ1-2	ASSPYGTIRPGGYT
TRBV27	TRBJ2-1	ASSTAGPAKTIFYNEQF
TRBV6-1	TRBJ2-1	ASSEAGRKHNEQF
TRBV7-3	TRBJ2-3	ASSRGLGTNTDTQY
TRBV4-2	TRBJ2-7	ASSQDSGQGYEQY
TRBV7-2	TRBJ2-7	ASTRRGVGGIYEQY
TRBV12-3/TRBV12-4	TRBJ1-2	ASFGFLGYT